These 21 T cell receptor beta chains originate from one sample sequenced in a study of T-cell reconstitution after alpha-beta-depleted transplantation in children. Notes on the study in general: Most T-cell counts and diversity one year after the transplant came from T cells that were newly produced.

These receptors have no identified antigens. The TCRbeta library was prepared with unique molecular identifiers. TCRdb re-derived calls from the PCR reads in MiXCR, one entry per CDR3 protein. This table holds around 270,000 distinct CDR3 sequences, around 7.1% found once. The sequences come from peripheral blood, collected 360 days after TCRalphabeta/CD19-depleted stem cell transplant. Receptors originate from a female patient aged 2-15 years who had a stem cell transplant for Fanconi anemia, so the T cells may come from the graft donor.

This clonotype appeared many times. The chain links TRBV28 to TRBJ2-7; perhaps TRBD2 as D (6 bases). Trimming took off 2 bases at V and 6 bases at J, with 11 bases between the two ends. This CDR3 contains 13 residues. CDR1 is MDHEN, CDR2 SYDVKM, per germline. CDR3 DNA: TGTGCCAGCAGTTTAGGGGGGACTGGCGAGCAGTACTTC. Translation gives CASSLGGTGEQYF.

The rearrangement uses TRBV6-2 or TRBV6-3 and TRBJ2-1; 11 bases align to TRBD2. The CDR3 runs 19 residues. V gave up 2 bases and J gave up 8 bases; unmatched junction bases: 17. Germline lookup yields CDR1 MNHEY and CDR2 SVGEGT. The CDR3 nucleotides read TGTGCCAGCAGTTACCCACGAACGACTAAGATACTAGCGGGGGATGAGCAGTTCTTC. Its translation is CASSYPRTTKILAGDEQFF.

The gene calls are TRBV7-2 and TRBJ2-5; possible D gene TRBD2, 6 bases. The germline CDR1 and CDR2 sequences are SGHTA and FQGNSA. This CDR3 is 15 amino acids long. V was clipped by 8 bases and J by 4 bases, with 20 bases between them. The CDR3 sequence is CASSFLGRSGETQYF. The CDR3 DNA reads TGTGCCAGCTCCTTCCTGGGGAGGAGTGGAGAGACCCAGTACTTC. Combining the CDR3 with reference TRBV7-2 and TRBJ2-5 gives the whole variable domain GAGVSQSPSNKVTEKGKDVELRCDPISGHTALYWYRQSLGQGLEFLIYFQGNSAPDKSGLPSDRFSAERTGGSVSTLTIQRTQQEDSAVYLCASSFLGRSGETQYFGPGTRLLVL.

Only a few counts were recorded for this clonotype. The chain links TRBV11-2 to TRBJ1-4, with D possibly matching TRBD1 (6 bases). Germline V CDR1 and CDR2: SGHAT, FQNNGV. The ends were cut back, 5 bases at V and 3 bases at J, with 13 bases in the middle. The CDR3 contains 15 residues. In DNA, the CDR3 is TGTGCCAGCAGCCCATCAGGGGAGTCTAATGAAAAACTGTTTTTT. Amino acid sequence: CASSPSGESNEKLFF.

The chain uses TRBV7-6 and TRBJ2-7; tentative D call: TRBD1 (6 bases). This CDR3 has 12 residues. V was pared by 5 bases and J by 6 bases, with 11 bases between. Germline-derived CDR1 and CDR2 are SGHVS and FNYEAQ. CDR3 amino acids: CASSPEGGEQYF. The CDR3 DNA sequence: TGTGCCAGCAGCCCCGAAGGGGGCGAGCAGTACTTC.

Only a few counts were recorded for this clonotype. The V and J genes are TRBV7-3 and TRBJ2-3; tentative D call: TRBD2 (7 bases). The germline V and J ends were trimmed by 1 base and 4 bases, with 15 bases remaining between them. Germline V gives CDR1 SGHTA, CDR2 FQGTGA. The CDR3 is 16 residues long. CDR3 loop: CASSLIGGGPADTQYF. CDR3 sequence (DNA): TGTGCCAGCAGCTTAATTGGGGGGGGCCCCGCAGATACGCAGTATTTT.

This clonotype was counted many times. The genes are TRBV20-1 and TRBJ2-1; D is possibly TRBD2 (6 bases). The CDR3 runs to 13 residues. V was pared by 3 bases and J by 5 bases, with 11 bases between. The germline gives CDR1 DFQATT, CDR2 SNEGSKA (reference sequence). CDR3 in amino acids: CSASTGGHNEQFF. CDR3 nucleotide sequence: TGCAGTGCTAGCACCGGGGGTCACAATGAGCAGTTCTTC.

This clonotype was picked up many times. The rearrangement uses TRBV12-3 or TRBV12-4 and TRBJ1-1; maybe TRBD1 (5 bases). The V gene lost 2 bases and the J gene lost 10 bases, with 17 bases spanning the gap. The CDR3 has 14 residues. The CDR3 region is CASSLLNGPGGAFF. The CDR3 DNA is TGTGCCAGCAGTTTACTAAACGGACCCGGGGGAGCTTTCTTT.

This clonotype was counted many times. This chain uses TRBV12-3 or TRBV12-4 with TRBJ2-6, with D possibly matching TRBD2 (6 bases). This CDR3 spans 18 amino acids. Between the trimmed V and J ends, which lost 3 bases and 4 bases, there was a span of 19 bases. The CDR3 protein is CASSFLGRRDFGANVLTF. The CDR3, as DNA: TGTGCCAGCAGTTTCCTCGGCAGGAGGGATTTCGGGGCCAACGTCCTGACTTTC.

The DNA of the CDR3 is TGCGCCAGCAGCTCCGACAGGGGCGTGGAGACCCAGTACTTC. Translation: CASSSDRGVETQYF. The rearrangement uses TRBV5-1 and TRBJ2-5, with 8 bases fitting TRBD1. Germline CDR1 and CDR2: SGHRS and YFSETQ. CDR3 length: 14 amino acids. The V gene end was trimmed by 3 bases and the J gene end by 5 bases; junction bases not matched to a gene: 6.

This clonotype was detected a few times. The V gene is TRBV4-2, the J gene TRBJ2-7; perhaps TRBD2 as D (5 bases). The ends were cut back, 4 bases at V and 0 bases at J, with 7 bases in the middle. The CDR3 has 13 amino acids. Per germline, CDR1 LGHNA and CDR2 YNFKEQ. The CDR3 reads CASSPGISYEQYF. DNA of the CDR3: TGTGCCAGCAGCCCCGGGATCTCCTACGAGCAGTACTTC.

This clonotype was seen many times. The chain uses TRBV29-1 and TRBJ1-2; no definite D call. The CDR3 loop spans 11 amino acids. V lost 7 bases and J 0 bases, leaving 6 bases between the germline ends. The germline CDR1 and CDR2 sequences are SQVTM and ANQGSEA. CDR3 coding DNA: TGCAGCGAGTTTTCTAACTATGGCTACACCTTC. Amino acid sequence: CSEFSNYGYTF. Together with reference TRBV29-1 and TRBJ1-2, the CDR3 gives the full variable domain: SAVISQKPSRDICQRGTSLTIQCQVDSQVTMMFWYRQQPGQSLTLIATANQGSEATYESGFVIDKFPISRPNLTFSTLTVSNMSPEDSSIYLCSEFSNYGYTFGSGTRLTVV.

The chain carries TRBV7-2 and TRBJ1-6, with D unresolved. The length of the CDR3 is 14 residues. V was cut by 2 bases and J by 5 bases, with 7 bases left in between. The germline gives CDR1 SGHTA, CDR2 FQGNSA. CDR3 in amino acids: CASSLWADNSPLHF. The DNA for the CDR3 is TGTGCCAGCAGCTTATGGGCCGATAATTCACCCCTCCACTTT. Complete variable domain (other parts from reference TRBV7-2 and TRBJ1-6): GAGVSQSPSNKVTEKGKDVELRCDPISGHTALYWYRQSLGQGLEFLIYFQGNSAPDKSGLPSDRFSAERTGGSVSTLTIQRTQQEDSAVYLCASSLWADNSPLHFGNGTRLTVT.

This clonotype was observed at least ten times. The chain links TRBV12-3 or TRBV12-4 to TRBJ2-4; 9 positions match TRBD1. After removal of 4 bases from V and 0 bases from J, the junction contained 10 bases not matched to a gene. This CDR3 contains 18 residues. CDR3 sequence reads: CASSSKTGGPLAKNIQYF. DNA for the CDR3: TGTGCCAGCAGTTCTAAAACAGGGGGCCCTTTAGCCAAAAACATTCAGTACTTC.

V usage is TRBV7-9 and J usage is TRBJ2-7; the match to TRBD1 covers 8 bases. Germline CDR1 SEHNR, CDR2 FQNEAQ (reference sequence). The length of the CDR3 is 16 residues. Trimming at V came to 4 bases and at J to 4 bases, leaving 12 bases not matched to a gene. The CDR3 DNA reads as TGTGCCAGCAGCTCAGATGAACAGGGGGAGACGTACGAGCAGTACTTC. It is translated as CASSSDEQGETYEQYF.

This clonotype occurred many times. The chain carries TRBV9 and TRBJ1-5; weak D call: TRBD1 (6 bases). Germline loops: CDR1 SGDLS, CDR2 YYNGEE. The length of the CDR3 is 15 residues. Between the trimmed V and J ends, which lost 0 bases and 1 base, there was a span of 8 bases. CDR3 loop: CASSVGGQSNQPQHF. The CDR3 region has the DNA TGTGCCAGCAGCGTAGGTGGACAGAGCAATCAGCCCCAGCATTTT.

This clonotype has at least ten counts. This chain uses TRBV18 with TRBJ1-1; perhaps TRBD1 as D (5 bases). The CDR3 contains 14 residues. The germline V gene has CDR1 KGHSH and CDR2 LQKENI. V lost 3 bases, J lost 1 base, and 9 bases lay in between. In DNA, the CDR3 is TGTGCCAGCTCACCGATTACAGGGAACACTGAAGCTTTCTTT. It translates to CASSPITGNTEAFF.

The rearrangement joins TRBV3-1 to TRBJ2-3, with unresolved D. The CDR3 runs 12 residues. V was cut by 4 bases and J by 2 bases, with 4 bases left in between. Germline values: CDR1 LGHDT, CDR2 YNNKEL (reference sequence). CDR3 nucleotide sequence: TGTGCCAGCAGCCGAGCCACAGATACGCAGTATTTT. Its translation is CASSRATDTQYF.

This clonotype has more than one count but fewer than ten. CDR3 residues: CASTGGDNEQFF. CDR3 nucleotide sequence: TGTGCCAGCACGGGGGGAGACAATGAGCAGTTCTTC. The gene calls are TRBV2 and TRBJ2-1, with 7 bases matching TRBD2. Trimming at V came to 7 bases and at J to 5 bases, leaving 2 bases not matched to a gene. This CDR3 region has 12 residues. Germline V lookup: CDR1 SNHLY, CDR2 FYNNEI.

In its sample, this clonotype was seen many times. V gene TRBV12-3 or TRBV12-4 combines with J gene TRBJ1-2; 7 bases align to TRBD1. CDR3 length: 14 amino acids. The V and J ends lost 2 bases and 0 bases, in that order; junction bases with no gene match: 0. This chain's CDR3 is CASSLQGANYGYTF. The CDR3 DNA reads as TGTGCCAGCAGTTTACAGGGGGCTAACTATGGCTACACCTTC.

The sample holds many counts of this clonotype. This chain uses TRBV7-6 with TRBJ2-5; 12 bases are shared with TRBD2. CDR1 and CDR2 (germline): SGHVS, FNYEAQ. The CDR3 length is 16 residues. Losses at the gene ends were 6 bases for V and 4 bases for J; bases not matched to a gene: 9. CDR3 protein: CASSFASGRARETQYF. CDR3 DNA: TGTGCCAGCAGTTTTGCTAGCGGGAGGGCCAGAGAGACCCAGTACTTC.